These T cell receptor beta chains were read from a single sample in a study of T cells in Graves' hyperthyroidism and ophthalmopathy. Each CDR3 protein is one row after TCRdb ran MiXCR on the multiplex PCR reads. This sample carries about 680,000 distinct CDR3 sequences, approximately 40% of them seen once, and the ten largest clones take 31%. The sequenced material came from blood. These receptor sequences come from a woman aged 40 to 50 with Graves' hyperthyroidism. CDR3s include the opening cysteine and the closing phenylalanine or tryptophan. D genes are given only for firm matches. Clone size is given for some rows only: seen once, a few or many times, or a class if the clone is expanded.

D gene	V gene	clone size	J gene	CDR3 DNA	CDR3 protein
.	TRBV12-3/TRBV12-4	many	TRBJ1-5	TGTGCCAGCAGTTTAGGTCATCAGCCCCAGCATTTT	CASSLGHQPQHF
TRBD1	TRBV4-3	many	TRBJ1-2	TGCGCCAGCAGCCAAGGACAGGGTGGCGGCTACACCTTC	CASSQGQGGGYTF
.	TRBV6-5	few	TRBJ1-2	TGTGCCAGCAGTTACGGCGGGGCGGGCTATGGCTACACCTTC	CASSYGGAGYGYTF
.	TRBV19	many	TRBJ1-2	TGTGCCAGTAGTATGTCAGGACAAGCTAACTATGGCTACACCTTC	CASSMSGQANYGYTF
.	TRBV29-1	few	TRBJ2-5	TGCAGCGTTGAAAGTATTGGGGAGACCCAGTACTTC	CSVESIGETQYF
.	TRBV20-1	many	TRBJ2-7	TGCAGTGCTAGAAGGAGCTTACAGACGGACTACGAGCAGTACTTC	CSARRSLQTDYEQYF
TRBD1	TRBV10-3	many	TRBJ1-5	TGTGCCATCAGTGACCCGGGACAGGAGAAGCCCCAGCATTTT	CAISDPGQEKPQHF
.	TRBV9	many	TRBJ1-4	TGTGCCAGCAGCGTTGGGACGTCAACTAATGAAAAACTGTTTTTT	CASSVGTSTNEKLFF
TRBD1	TRBV10-3	many	TRBJ2-7	TGTGCCATCAGTGGACAGGGTATCTCCTCCGAGCAGTACTTC	CAISGQGISSEQYF
TRBD1	TRBV7-3	many	TRBJ1-2	TGTGCCAGCAGCCCTCACCCCGGGACAGCCTATGGCTACACCTTC	CASSPHPGTAYGYTF
.	TRBV7-9	once	TRBJ1-2	TGTGCCAGCAGCTTAACGGCGAGGGAGGGCAACTATGGCTACACCTTC	CASSLTAREGNYGYTF
TRBD1	TRBV4-1	.	TRBJ2-5	TGCGCCAGCAGCCCGCGACAGGGCTCCCAAGAGACCCAGTACTTC	CASSPRQGSQETQYF
.	TRBV12-5	.	TRBJ2-2	TGTGCTAGTGGCCCATCCTTTTCCGGGACCCGAAAAGGGGAGCTGTTTTTT	CASGPSFSGTRKGELFF
.	TRBV5-8	many	TRBJ1-5	TGTGCCAGCAGCTTGTTCGGTCAGCCCCAGCATTTT	CASSLFGQPQHF
.	TRBV9	.	TRBJ1-5	TGTGCCAGCAGCGTAGGGGACTCCTATCAGCCCCATCATTTT	CASSVGDSYQPHHF
.	TRBV7-9	.	TRBJ1-4	TGTGCCAGCTCACGCCGGGATGAAAAACTGTTTTTT	CASSRRDEKLFF
TRBD2	TRBV10-3	few	TRBJ2-7	TGTGCCAGCAGTTACGATATGCGCGGGAGGCCCCCGTGGGAGCAGTACTTC	CASSYDMRGRPPWEQYF
TRBD2	TRBV2	many	TRBJ2-5	TGTGCCAGCAGTTGGACTAGCGGACAAGAGACCCAGTACTTC	CASSWTSGQETQYF
TRBD1	TRBV7-2	.	TRBJ2-2	TGTGCCAGCAGCTTAGGACAGGGCACCGGGGAGCTGTCTTGG	CASSLGQGTGELSW
.	TRBV29-1	many	TRBJ1-6	TGCAGCCCAGACAGTGGGAGCTCCTATAATTCACCCCTCCACTTT	CSPDSGSSYNSPLHF
.	TRBV9	many	TRBJ1-1	TGTGCCAGCAGCGTAGCCGGATTGAACACTGAAGCTTTCTTT	CASSVAGLNTEAFF
.	TRBV7-2	.	TRBJ2-5	TGTGCCAGCAGCGGGGGGACCGAAGAGACCCAGTACTTC	CASSGGTEETQYF
.	TRBV7-2	.	TRBJ1-1	TGCGCCAGCAGCCAAGATTGGGGGGGAACGGGCACTGAAGCTTTCTTT	CASSQDWGGTGTEAFF
.	TRBV7-9	.	TRBJ2-7	TGTGCCAGCTCACCACCGGCGTGGGGCTACGAGCAGTACTTC	CASSPPAWGYEQYF
.	TRBV6-5	.	TRBJ2-2	TGTGCCAGCAGTTCCTCCCAGGTCACCGGGGAGCTGTTTTTT	CASSSSQVTGELFF
.	TRBV10-1	many	TRBJ1-4	TGCGCCAGCAGTGCGACGGGCAGTAATGAAAAACTGTTTTTT	CASSATGSNEKLFF
TRBD1	TRBV11-3	.	TRBJ2-2	TGTGCCAGCAGCTTATGGTCGGGACAGGGGAACACCGGGGAGCTGTTTTTT	CASSLWSGQGNTGELFF
.	TRBV20-1	.	TRBJ1-2	TGCAGTGCTAAAGAACAGGGAAGCCGTGGCTACACCTTC	CSAKEQGSRGYTF
.	TRBV2	many	TRBJ1-5	TGTGCCAGCAGGGGGACGGGGAATCAGCCCCAGCATTTT	CASRGTGNQPQHF
.	TRBV25-1	many	TRBJ1-1	TGTGCCAGCAGTCGTAATGGAGGGACTGAAGCTTTCTTT	CASSRNGGTEAFF
TRBD1	TRBV7-9	many	TRBJ1-2	TGTGCCAGCAGCTCGACCGACAGGGGGAACTATGGCTACACCTTC	CASSSTDRGNYGYTF
.	TRBV5-6	many	TRBJ1-5	TGTGCCAGCAGCTTACGGGGTGGTATCGATCAGCCCCAGCATTTT	CASSLRGGIDQPQHF
TRBD1	TRBV6-5	.	TRBJ1-6	TGTGCCAGCAGTGCCAGGACAGGGCTAAATTCACCCCTCCACTTT	CASSARTGLNSPLHF
TRBD1	TRBV14	.	TRBJ1-2	TGTGCCAGCAGCCAACTGGGACAGGGGAAAGGCTACACCTTC	CASSQLGQGKGYTF